Presented here are 28 T cell receptor beta chains from one specimen sequenced in a study of blood T cells in healthy people across ages (dated by TCRdb to between 2015 and 2017). Receptor amplification or capture employed 5' RACE. Sequenced using an Illumina HiSeq 2500. A second PCR of about 7 to 12 cycles was run with a J-beta primer mix and a sample-barcoded 5' primer. Through fastp at Q25 and MiXCR, TCRdb rebuilt clones from the public reads, retaining in-frame beta chains. CDR3 protein duplicates are merged, each entry listing the most common genes and DNA. Within this sample are approximately 1.5 million distinct CDR3 sequences, with approximately 32% of them counted one time only. The top ten constitute about 11% of the sample. The sample comprised blood. Source of these receptors: a woman aged 25 to 39 in good health.

J is TRBJ2-1 and V is TRBV20-1; D may be TRBD1 or TRBD2 (5 bases each). The CDR3 spans 14 residues. Trimming shortened V by 6 bases and J by 4 bases, and 16 bases separated the two germline ends. CDR1 is DFQATT, CDR2 SNEGSKA, per germline (reference sequence). The CDR3 DNA is TGCAGTGCGATAACCGGGACCAGATACAATGAGCAGTTCTTC. Translation gives CSAITGTRYNEQFF.

The chain carries TRBV21-1 and TRBJ2-7; TRBD2 was called by the table and not checked on the DNA. TRBV21-1 is designated a pseudogene. This CDR3 has 14 amino acids. CDR3 region: CASSKVAEAHEQYF. The DNA for the CDR3 is TGTGCCAGCAGCAAAGTCGCGGAGGCCCACGAGCAGTACTTC.

V is TRBV5-1 and J is TRBJ2-7; 9 nucleotides line up with TRBD2. CDR3 length: 14 residues. The V and J ends lost 4 bases and 2 bases, in that order; junction bases with no gene match: 4. Germline V gene lookup returns CDR1 SGHRS and CDR2 YFSETQ. This CDR3 reads CASSEREVAYEQYF. The CDR3, as DNA: TGCGCCAGCAGCGAGCGGGAGGTCGCCTACGAGCAGTACTTC.

This clonotype has a count of ten or more. This sequence joins TRBV20-1 and TRBJ2-7; D is unresolved. Between the trimmed V and J ends, which lost 6 bases and 0 bases, there was a span of 21 bases. CDR3 size: 16 residues. Germline V gene data show CDR1 as DFQATT and CDR2 as SNEGSKA (reference sequence). CDR3 residues: CSASIDGYGTSYEQYF. CDR3 bases: TGCAGTGCGTCCATCGACGGGTACGGTACCTCCTACGAGCAGTACTTC.

The chain recombines TRBV20-1 with TRBJ2-1, with TRBD2 matching over 11 bases. With V trimmed by 3 bases and J by 1 base, 11 bases remained unmatched. This CDR3 has 18 residues. CDR1 is DFQATT, CDR2 SNEGSKA, per germline (reference sequence). CDR3 amino acids: CSASRVAGGWASYNEQFF. The CDR3 nucleotides are TGCAGTGCTAGCCGCGTAGCGGGAGGGTGGGCGTCCTACAATGAGCAGTTCTTC.

The V call is TRBV7-2, the J call TRBJ2-1; D uncertain. Germline V CDR1 and CDR2: SGHTA, FQGNSA. CDR3 length equals 13 residues. With 2 bases removed from V and 8 bases from J, the gap between germline ends came to 10 bases. CDR3 sequence reads: CASSLYTDDEQFF. CDR3 coding DNA: TGTGCCAGCAGCTTATACACGGACGATGAGCAGTTCTTC.

The V call is TRBV6-5, the J call TRBJ2-7; tentative D call: TRBD2 (6 bases). CDR1 is MNHEY, CDR2 SVGAGI, per germline. V was cut by 11 bases and J by 6 bases, with 23 bases left in between. The CDR3 has 14 residues. The CDR3 DNA reads TGTGCCTCCGGGGAGGCCGCGACGAGCAGCGAGCAGTACTTC. It specifies CASGEAATSSEQYF.

This clonotype was counted only a few times. The rearrangement links TRBV7-6 to TRBJ2-5; 9 bases are shared with TRBD2. The CDR3 covers 18 residues. With V trimmed by 1 base and J by 4 bases, 13 bases remained unmatched. Germline V gene sequence: CDR1 SGHVS, CDR2 FNYEAQ. The CDR3 region is CASSLGPAGGSGGETQYF. The DNA for the CDR3 is TGTGCCAGCAGCTTAGGCCCAGCGGGGGGCTCCGGAGGAGAGACCCAGTACTTC.

This clonotype occurred many times. CDR3 sequence reads: CASSLGQTNYGYTF. Written as DNA, the CDR3 is TGTGCCAGCAGCTTAGGACAGACGAACTATGGCTACACCTTC. The rearrangement links TRBV7-9 to TRBJ1-2, with a tentative D call TRBD1 (5 bases). Germline assignment: CDR1 SEHNR and CDR2 FQNEAQ (reference sequence). Between the trimmed V and J ends, which lost 1 base and 2 bases, there was a span of 8 bases. This CDR3 comprises 14 residues.

This chain links TRBV28 with TRBJ2-2, with D possibly called TRBD1 or TRBD2 (6 bases each). The CDR3 runs to 12 residues. Trimming removed 5 bases from V and 7 bases from J, with 8 bases in between. Germline CDR1 and CDR2: MDHEN and SYDVKM. The CDR3 is CASSRGVGELFF. The CDR3 bases are TGTGCCAGCAGTAGGGGGGTCGGGGAGCTGTTTTTT.

This sequence joins TRBV6-6 and TRBJ1-4; D unresolved. V was clipped by 6 bases and J by 5 bases, with 4 bases between them. Germline CDR1 is MNHNY and CDR2 is SVGAGI (reference sequence). The CDR3 contains 11 residues. The CDR3 here is CASRFNEKLFF. The CDR3 DNA sequence: TGTGCCAGCAGATTCAATGAAAAACTGTTTTTT.

The chain couples TRBV10-3 to TRBJ2-7, with TRBD2 identical over 14 bases. Germline V gene lookup returns CDR1 ENHRY and CDR2 SYGVKD. This CDR3 has 17 residues. V lost 0 bases and J lost 4; bases outside the gene matches: 5. CDR3 nucleotides: TGTGCCATCAGTGAGTCGACGGGACTAGCGGGAGAGTACGAGCAGTACTTC. Translating gives CAISESTGLAGEYEQYF.

This clonotype was picked up a small number of times. V gene TRBV20-1 combines with J gene TRBJ2-5; D is uncertain. V was clipped by 0 bases and J by 2 bases, with 13 bases between them. The CDR3 is made up of 15 amino acids. The germline V gene has CDR1 DFQATT and CDR2 SNEGSKA (reference sequence). The CDR3 reads CSARDTRATQETQYF. CDR3 nucleotides: TGCAGTGCTAGAGACACAAGGGCCACACAAGAGACCCAGTACTTC.

The chain uses TRBV21-1 and TRBJ2-2; the listed D gene, TRBD2, was not tested against the DNA. TRBV21-1 is termed a pseudogene. The CDR3 consists of 18 residues. CDR3: CASSRPSGGAGNTGELFF. CDR3 nucleotide sequence: TGTGCCAGCAGCAGACCTAGCGGGGGGGCCGGGAACACCGGGGAGCTGTTTTTT.

This chain uses TRBV5-1 with TRBJ2-7, with 8 bases lining up with TRBD1. The trim removed 4 bases at V and 5 bases at J, leaving 8 bases unmatched. In germline, CDR1 is SGHRS, CDR2 YFSETQ. The CDR3 covers 14 residues. CDR3 sequence reads: CASSAYGQGNEQYF. CDR3 bases: TGCGCCAGCAGCGCATACGGACAGGGTAACGAGCAGTACTTC.

This clonotype was detected only a few times. CDR3 sequence reads: CAIKQNTEAFF. DNA of the CDR3: TGTGCCATCAAACAGAACACTGAAGCTTTCTTT. The J gene is TRBJ1-1, the V gene TRBV10-3; no clear D gene. The CDR3 totals 11 residues. Germline V CDR1 and CDR2: ENHRY, SYGVKD. The V gene lost 7 bases and the J gene lost 1 base, with 4 bases spanning the gap.

This chain joins TRBV30 and TRBJ1-2; D possibly corresponds to TRBD1 (6 bases). The CDR3 spans 15 residues. Trimming removed 0 bases from V and 3 bases from J, with 14 bases in between. The germline gives CDR1 GTSNPN, CDR2 SVGIG (reference sequence). This CDR3 is CAWSVPGAEYYGYTF. The CDR3 DNA reads TGTGCCTGGAGTGTACCGGGGGCGGAGTACTATGGCTACACCTTC. Full variable domain (rest looked up from reference TRBV30 and TRBJ1-2): SQTIHQWPATLVQPVGSPLSLECTVEGTSNPNLYWYRQAAGRGLQLLFYSVGIGQISSEVPQNLSASRPQDRQFILSSKKLLLSDSGFYLCAWSVPGAEYYGYTFGSGTRLTVV.

About this clonotype: Relative to the germline gene, one junction end is altered; a read error may explain this. V is TRBV4-1 and J is TRBJ2-5, with TRBD2 matching over 7 bases. Germline V gene sequence: CDR1 MGHRA, CDR2 YSYEKL. This CDR3 contains 15 residues. The CDR3 DNA reads as TGCGCCAGCAACCAAGATAGCGCGGGAGTGAGGGAGCAGTACTTC. It specifies CASNQDSAGVREQYF.

The J gene is TRBJ2-3, the V gene TRBV4-1, with 13 bases that match TRBD2. Germline lookup yields CDR1 MGHRA and CDR2 YSYEKL. The trim removed 1 base at V and 1 base at J, leaving 5 bases unmatched. There are 18 residues in the CDR3. The DNA for the CDR3 is TGCGCCAGCAGCCAAGGGACTAGCGGGGGCCTCGGCACAGATACGCAGTATTTT. This encodes CASSQGTSGGLGTDTQYF.

This clonotype appeared a few times. The chain couples TRBV11-2 to TRBJ2-3; D is unclear. CDR1 is SGHAT, CDR2 FQNNGV, per germline. The ends were cut back, 3 bases at V and 2 bases at J, with 18 bases in the middle. CDR3 length: 17 residues. The CDR3 DNA is TGTGCCAGCAGCTTGCCGAGGAACCTTCAGAACACAGATACGCAGTATTTT. As protein: CASSLPRNLQNTDTQYF.

This clonotype was detected once. The chain uses TRBV5-1 and TRBJ2-7; D is perhaps TRBD1 or TRBD2 (5 bases each). The V and J ends lost 3 bases and 0 bases respectively, with 13 bases between them. There are 15 residues in the CDR3. Germline loops: CDR1 SGHRS, CDR2 YFSETQ. CDR3 sequence (DNA): TGCGCCAGCAGCTCGATGGGGGTTGCCTCCTACGAGCAGTACTTC. Protein product: CASSSMGVASYEQYF.

The rearrangement links TRBV28 to TRBJ2-5; 9 nucleotides line up with TRBD2. J gave up 2 bases and V 3 bases, and 16 bases lay outside the gene matches. CDR1 is MDHEN, CDR2 SYDVKM, per germline. CDR3 length: 19 residues. The CDR3 DNA is TGTGCCAGCAGTTTTCTAAGAGTGGCTAGCGGGACGGCACAAGAGACCCAGTACTTC. Translated: CASSFLRVASGTAQETQYF. The full variable domain, in which reference TRBV28 and TRBJ2-5 provide the parts outside the CDR3, is DVKVTQSSRYLVKRTGEKVFLECVQDMDHENMFWYRQDPGLGLRLIYFSYDVKMKEKGDIPEGYSVSREKKERFSLILESASTNQTSMYLCASSFLRVASGTAQETQYFGPGTRLLVL.

The chain is built from TRBV28 and TRBJ2-2; no firm D call. CDR1 MDHEN and CDR2 SYDVKM come from the germline V gene. V lost 5 bases, J lost 8 bases, and 12 bases lay in between. This CDR3 has 13 amino acids. CDR3 in amino acids: CASSSPRLGELFF. The CDR3 coding sequence is TGTGCCAGCAGTAGTCCACGACTGGGGGAGCTGTTTTTT.

The chain links TRBV28 to TRBJ1-1; D is ambiguous. V was cut by 6 bases and J by 4 bases, with 15 bases left in between. CDR3 length: 14 residues. Germline assignment: CDR1 MDHEN and CDR2 SYDVKM. CDR3 loop: CASSHTTIGTEAFF. Written as DNA, the CDR3 is TGTGCCAGCAGCCACACAACAATTGGCACTGAAGCTTTCTTT.

The genes are TRBV20-1 and TRBJ1-5; the match to TRBD1 covers 11 bases. J was trimmed by 5 bases and V by 5 bases; bases with no gene match: 5. Germline assignment: CDR1 DFQATT and CDR2 SNEGSKA (reference sequence). CDR3 length: 14 amino acids. The CDR3 DNA follows: TGCAGTGCTCGGACAGGGGGCTCGGATCAGCCCCAGCATTTT. It yields the protein CSARTGGSDQPQHF.

This chain joins TRBV20-1 and TRBJ2-3; the D gene is possibly TRBD2 (5 bases). The CDR3 extends over 14 amino acids. Trimming pared 3 bases from V and 8 bases from J, leaving 18 bases between. Germline loops: CDR1 DFQATT, CDR2 SNEGSKA (reference sequence). The CDR3 reads CSARDGRLLGTQYF. CDR3 nucleotides: TGCAGTGCTAGGGACGGCCGACTACTAGGTACGCAGTATTTT.

This chain links TRBV19 with TRBJ2-7; unclear D gene. The V end was cut by 2 bases, the J end by 3 bases, with 11 bases between. CDR1 and CDR2 (germline): LNHDA, SQIVND (reference sequence). The CDR3 is made up of 14 amino acids. CDR3 nucleotides: TGTGCCAGTAGTATAAACCAGAGAAGCTACGAGCAGTACTTC. Its protein product is CASSINQRSYEQYF.

Note on this clonotype: Mismatch with germline at one junction end may stem from a read error. The gene calls are TRBV14 and TRBJ2-1, with D possibly matching TRBD1 (6 bases). In germline, CDR1 is SGHDN, CDR2 FVKESK. This CDR3 is built from 13 residues. The CDR3 region has the DNA TGTGCCAGCAGCCTAATCACAGGGAATGAGCAGATCTTC. Translation gives CASSLITGNEQIF.